The 5 T cell receptor beta chains listed next were all sequenced from one sample in a study of Ad26.COV2.S vaccination and SARS-CoV-2 variants. Treatment: 15 to 20 received Ad26.COV2.S at low or high dose, single or two shots; 5 received placebo; per-sample allocation not given. Day 63 after the first vaccine or placebo injection was the time point for sampling. Method: immunoSEQ multiplex PCR; TCRdb's copy keeps in-frame clones and lacks some. The sample records some 480,000 clones, 70% to 90% being singletons. Source: peripheral blood, taken in a trial of Ad26.COV2.S vaccine versus placebo. The receptors here all came from a person between 18 and 60 years old who received the Ad26.COV2.S COVID-19 vaccine or a placebo.

This chain uses TRBV30 with TRBJ1-4; 7 bases are shared with TRBD1. Germline lookup yields CDR1 GTSNPN and CDR2 SVGIG (reference sequence). The CDR3 runs 14 residues. The V gene end was trimmed by 4 bases and the J gene end by 11 bases; junction bases not matched to a gene: 13. Written as DNA, the CDR3 is TGTGCCTGGACTCGCGAGGGGGCAGTCGGGAAACTGTTTTTT. Amino acids: CAWTREGAVGKLFF.

This clone was recorded only once. CDR3 nucleotides: TGCGCCAGCAGCCAAGATGCCAGGGGGCAGAATGAGCAGTTCTTC. Amino acid sequence: CASSQDARGQNEQFF. The gene calls are TRBV4-3 and TRBJ2-1, with 8 bases that match TRBD1. CDR1 is LGHNA and CDR2 is YSLEER in the germline V gene. Trimming at V came to 0 bases and at J to 7 bases, leaving 5 bases not matched to a gene. There are 15 residues in the CDR3.

CDR3 sequence reads: CASSARGGTSLFF. CDR3 sequence (DNA): TGTGCCAGCAGTGCCCGGGGTGGGACTAGCTTGTTCTTC. V and J are TRBV28 and TRBJ2-1; 9 bases line up with TRBD2. V lost 5 bases to trimming and J lost 15 bases; unmatched junction nucleotides: 11. Per germline, CDR1 MDHEN and CDR2 SYDVKM. This CDR3 is built from 13 residues. The full variable domain, rest sourced from reference TRBV28 and TRBJ2-1, is DVKVTQSSRYLVKRTGEKVFLECVQDMDHENMFWYRQDPGLGLRLIYFSYDVKMKEKGDIPEGYSVSREKKERFSLILESASTNQTSMYLCASSARGGTSLFFGPGTRLTVL.

This clone has only a few counts. This chain joins TRBV11-2 and TRBJ2-2; D gene ambiguous. Deletions cut 0 bases from V and 4 bases from J, with 9 bases between. Germline loops: CDR1 SGHAT, CDR2 FQNNGV. CDR3 length: 15 amino acids. The CDR3 protein is CASSLDPVPTGELFF. The CDR3 coding sequence is TGTGCCAGCAGCTTAGACCCGGTTCCCACCGGGGAGCTGTTTTTT.

The chain combines TRBV2 with TRBJ2-3, with 9 positions matching TRBD2. V lost 6 bases and J lost 1; bases outside the gene matches: 5. The germline CDR1 and CDR2 sequences are SNHLY and FYNNEI. The length of the CDR3 is 15 residues. In DNA, the CDR3 is TGTGCCAGCAGCATAGCGGGAGAAGGCACAGATACGCAGTATTTT. Translated, it gives CASSIAGEGTDTQYF.